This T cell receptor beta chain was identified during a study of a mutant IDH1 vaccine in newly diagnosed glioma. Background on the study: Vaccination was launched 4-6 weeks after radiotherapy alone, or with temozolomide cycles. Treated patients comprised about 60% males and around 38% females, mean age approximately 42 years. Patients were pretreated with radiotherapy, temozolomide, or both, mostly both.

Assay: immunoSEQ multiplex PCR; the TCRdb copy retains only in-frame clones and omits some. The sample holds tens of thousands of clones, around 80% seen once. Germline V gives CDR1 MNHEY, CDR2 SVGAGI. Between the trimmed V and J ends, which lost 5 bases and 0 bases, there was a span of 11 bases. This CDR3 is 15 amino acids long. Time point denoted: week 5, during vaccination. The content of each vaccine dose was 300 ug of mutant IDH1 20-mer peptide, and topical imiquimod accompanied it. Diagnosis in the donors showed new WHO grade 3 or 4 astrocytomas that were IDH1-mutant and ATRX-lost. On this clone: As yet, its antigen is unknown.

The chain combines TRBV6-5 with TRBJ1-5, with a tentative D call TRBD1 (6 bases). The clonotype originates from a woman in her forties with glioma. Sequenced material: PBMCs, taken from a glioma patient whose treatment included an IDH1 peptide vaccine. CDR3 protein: CASSAGGHSNQPQHF. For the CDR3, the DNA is TGTGCCAGCAGTGCTGGGGGACATAGCAATCAGCCCCAGCATTTT.